This T cell receptor beta chain derives from a study of T-cell reconstitution after alpha-beta-depleted transplantation in children. Unique molecular identifiers were built into the TCRbeta library. TCRdb redid the calling of the PCR reads with MiXCR, one entry per CDR3 protein. The sample carries around 450,000 distinct CDR3 sequences, around 15% recorded once. This clonotype was picked up a small number of times. The CDR3 has 18 amino acids. With V trimmed by 2 bases and J by 0 bases, 9 bases remained unmatched. Looked up from germline, CDR1 is SGHAT and CDR2 is FQDESV (reference sequence). The chain uses TRBV11-1 and TRBJ2-5; 10 bases fit TRBD2. The TCR comes from a boy under two years old who had a stem cell transplant for Wiskott-Aldrich syndrome, so the T cells may come from the graft donor. The starting material was PBMCs, mostly from graft donor cells, obtained 360 days after TCRalphabeta/CD19-depleted stem cell transplant. The CDR3 DNA reads as TGTGCCAGCAGCTTAAGCCTAGCGGGGGCCTCGTACCAAGAGACCCAGTACTTC. This sequence encodes CASSLSLAGASYQETQYF.